Below, 30 T cell receptor beta chains from the same sample are listed, as sequenced in a study of beta chain features in type 1 diabetes. Every bit of the isolated RNA underwent reverse transcription, so sequencing read expressed TCRB transcripts. Repertoires were generated with immunoSEQ multiplex PCR, while TCRdb's copy carries only in-frame clones and drops some. The data contain about 360,000 clones, roughly 12% of them seen just once; the ten biggest clones take up 0.017%. The sample comprised naive CD4+ T cells from blood. The receptors originated from a man between 18 and 35 years old in good health.

CDR3: CASSIGAGTASGYTF. The DNA of the CDR3 is TGTGCCAGTAGTATAGGGGCGGGGACAGCTTCTGGCTACACCTTC. The chain links TRBV19 to TRBJ1-2, with 7 bases aligning to TRBD1. The CDR3 spans 15 residues. Germline V gene sequence: CDR1 LNHDA, CDR2 SQIVND (reference sequence). Losses at the gene ends were 1 base for V and 7 bases for J; bases not matched to a gene: 9.

A few counts support this clone. CDR3 protein: CASMKDRAQETQYF. For the CDR3, the DNA is TGTGCCAGCATGAAGGACAGGGCCCAAGAGACCCAGTACTTC. The chain links TRBV6-1 to TRBJ2-5; 8 bases are a match to TRBD1. V dropped 7 bases and J dropped 1; count of bases not matched to a gene: 5. The CDR3 length is 14 residues. The germline V gene has CDR1 MNHNS and CDR2 SASEGT.

This clone has only a few counts. The J gene is TRBJ2-3, the V gene TRBV4-3; 12 bases agree with TRBD2. After removal of 3 bases from V and 2 bases from J, the junction contained 9 bases not matched to a gene. The germline gives CDR1 LGHNA, CDR2 YSLEER. This CDR3 has 18 amino acids. CDR3 DNA: TGCGCCAGCAGCCAGGACGGGACTAGCGGGCCGTACACAGATACGCAGTATTTT. Its translation is CASSQDGTSGPYTDTQYF.

This clone showed up just a few times. This chain joins TRBV5-1 and TRBJ1-1, with TRBD1 matching over 8 bases. Germline V gene sequence: CDR1 SGHRS, CDR2 YFSETQ. The CDR3 has 12 residues. V was pared by 3 bases and J by 11 bases, with 6 bases of the junction left unmatched. The CDR3 DNA is TGCGCCAGCAGCTATTTACAGGGGGACGCTTTCTTT. It specifies CASSYLQGDAFF.

This clone occurred a few times. The chain has TRBV4-3 and TRBJ2-5, with TRBD1 matching 10 bases. Unmatched junction bases numbered 5, after V lost 4 bases and J lost 3 bases. Germline V gene data show CDR1 as LGHNA and CDR2 as YSLEER. This CDR3 has 15 residues. DNA for the CDR3: TGCGCCAGCAGCCTAGGGGACAGGGGAGAAGAGACCCAGTACTTC. Encoded protein: CASSLGDRGEETQYF.

A few counts support this clone. The chain links TRBV9 to TRBJ2-3; maybe TRBD1 (5 bases). The CDR3 runs to 16 residues. With 0 bases removed from V and 1 base from J, the gap between germline ends came to 12 bases. Germline CDR1 is SGDLS and CDR2 is YYNGEE. CDR3 sequence: CASSVGLGQGTDTQYF. The CDR3 DNA reads as TGTGCCAGCAGCGTAGGGCTGGGGCAGGGCACAGATACGCAGTATTTT. Full variable domain (outside the CDR3, taken from reference TRBV9 and TRBJ2-3): DSGVTQTPKHLITATGQRVTLRCSPRSGDLSVYWYQQSLDQGLQFLIQYYNGEERAKGNILERFSAQQFPDLHSELNLSSLELGDSALYFCASSVGLGQGTDTQYFGPGTRLTVL.

This clone has a handful of counts. Additional DNA sequences in this sample encode the identical CDR3. The chain carries TRBV30 and TRBJ1-1; no reliable D call. The germline CDR1 and CDR2 sequences are GTSNPN and SVGIG (reference sequence). The CDR3 runs 13 residues. Trimming cost V 0 bases and J 1 base, with 6 bases left between them. The CDR3: CAWSVRENTEAFF. The CDR3 region has the DNA TGTGCCTGGAGTGTTCGGGAGAACACTGAAGCTTTCTTT.

This clone was recorded a few times. In nucleotides, the CDR3 is TGCAGCGTCGCCCCCCTCGACAGGTTACCTAACTATGGCTACACCTTC. Amino acid sequence: CSVAPLDRLPNYGYTF. The chain employs TRBV29-1 and TRBJ1-2; possibly TRBD1 for D (6 bases). V was shortened by 6 bases and J by 0 bases, with 20 bases between the two germline ends. There are 16 residues in the CDR3. CDR1 and CDR2 (germline): SQVTM, ANQGSEA.

The J gene is TRBJ1-3, the V gene TRBV5-6, with 7 bases lining up with TRBD1. The CDR3 runs 14 residues. Germline V gene sequence: CDR1 SGHDT, CDR2 YYEEEE. V was clipped by 6 bases and J by 5 bases; unmatched bases: 8. This chain's CDR3 is CASNPTGLRNTIYF. CDR3 DNA sequence: TGTGCCAGCAACCCGACAGGGCTTAGAAACACCATATATTTT.

This clone was counted only a few times. V and J are TRBV30 and TRBJ2-2; the D is unclear. V lost 0 bases and J 0 bases, leaving 8 bases between the germline ends. The CDR3 extends over 15 amino acids. Germline CDR1 GTSNPN, CDR2 SVGIG (reference sequence). CDR3 region: CAWSVRRANTGELFF. The CDR3 coding sequence is TGTGCCTGGAGTGTACGGAGAGCGAACACCGGGGAGCTGTTTTTT.

This clone was counted only a few times. This chain uses TRBV27 with TRBJ2-7; 7 nucleotides match TRBD1. Germline trimming cut 5 bases from V and 0 bases from J; bases unmatched to any gene: 7. The germline V gene encodes CDR1 MNHEY and CDR2 SMNVEV (reference sequence). CDR3 length: 15 residues. The DNA of the CDR3 is TGTGCCAGCAGTCCTCGACAGGGCCACTCCTACGAGCAGTACTTC. It translates to CASSPRQGHSYEQYF.

This clone has more than one count but fewer than ten. The chain is built from TRBV7-9 and TRBJ2-7; D call uncertain. Trimming removed 2 bases from V and 0 bases from J, with 8 bases in between. The CDR3 is made up of 14 amino acids. Germline assignment: CDR1 SEHNR and CDR2 FQNEAQ (reference sequence). The CDR3 spells CASSLTTVSYEQYF. As DNA, the CDR3 is TGTGCCAGCAGCTTAACTACGGTCTCCTACGAGCAGTACTTC.

The chain has TRBV7-2 and TRBJ2-2; D is possibly TRBD2 (5 bases). V was clipped by 3 bases and J by 6 bases, with 17 bases between them. Looked up from germline, CDR1 is SGHTA and CDR2 is FQGNSA. The CDR3 consists of 16 residues. The CDR3: CASSFPGAGTAGELFF. The CDR3 DNA reads as TGTGCCAGCAGCTTCCCCGGCGCGGGCACCGCCGGGGAGCTGTTTTTT.

A few counts support this clone. The chain joins TRBV7-2 to TRBJ2-3; 10 bases map to TRBD1. The CDR3 has 16 residues. Germline CDR1 SGHTA, CDR2 FQGNSA. J gave up 4 bases and V 2 bases, and 6 bases lay outside the gene matches. The CDR3 spells CASSLFRTGGPDTQYF. In DNA, the CDR3 is TGTGCCAGCAGCTTATTTCGGACAGGGGGTCCAGATACGCAGTATTTT.

This clone was seen a handful of times. V and J are TRBV5-1 and TRBJ2-2; D might be TRBD2 (5 bases). From germline, CDR1 is SGHRS and CDR2 YFSETQ. The CDR3 is 15 amino acids. V was trimmed by 2 bases and J by 3 bases, leaving 11 bases between them. CDR3 DNA: TGCGCCAGCAGCTTAGCGGTTCCGGACACCGGGGAGCTGTTTTTT. Amino acid sequence: CASSLAVPDTGELFF.

The chain uses TRBV30 and TRBJ2-5; 15 bases match TRBD2. J was trimmed by 5 bases and V by 5 bases; bases with no gene match: 6. Germline loops: CDR1 GTSNPN, CDR2 SVGIG (reference sequence). The CDR3 extends over 15 amino acids. CDR3 DNA sequence: TGTGCCTGGGGACTAGCGGGAGGGGTTGTGGAGACCCAGTACTTC. It is translated as CAWGLAGGVVETQYF.

This chain connects TRBV25-1 to TRBJ2-2; possible D gene TRBD2, 7 bases. The CDR3 covers 14 residues. Germline V lookup: CDR1 MGHDK, CDR2 SYGVNS. Trimming removed 1 base from V and 6 bases from J, with 9 bases in between. Written as DNA, the CDR3 is TGTGCCAGCAGTGAATTCGGGGGGCCCGGGGAGCTGTTTTTT. Residues: CASSEFGGPGELFF. Drawing the rest from reference TRBV25-1 and TRBJ2-2, the complete variable domain is EADIYQTPRYLVIGTGKKITLECSQTMGHDKMYWYQQDPGMELHLIHYSYGVNSTEKGDLSSESTVSRIRTEHFPLTLESARPSHTSQYLCASSEFGGPGELFFGEGSRLTVL.

This clone was seen a handful of times. V usage is TRBV28 and J usage is TRBJ2-7; TRBD1 is a possible D gene (6 bases). Trimming stripped 5 bases from V and 1 base from J, with 15 bases between. Germline-derived CDR1 and CDR2 are MDHEN and SYDVKM. This CDR3 has 15 amino acids. The CDR3 loop reads CASSSQNRVSYEQYF. The CDR3 bases are TGTGCCAGCAGTAGCCAGAACAGGGTTTCCTACGAGCAGTACTTC.

This clone was seen a handful of times. J is TRBJ1-1 and V is TRBV30, with TRBD1 matching over 7 bases. CDR1 is GTSNPN and CDR2 is SVGIG in the germline V gene (reference sequence). There are 14 residues in the CDR3. After removal of 4 bases from V and 0 bases from J, the junction contained 5 bases not matched to a gene. The chain's CDR3 is CAWTMDRLNTEAFF. DNA for the CDR3: TGTGCCTGGACCATGGACAGGTTGAACACTGAAGCTTTCTTT. The variable domain in full, with the rest retrieved from reference TRBV30 and TRBJ1-1, is SQTIHQWPATLVQPVGSPLSLECTVEGTSNPNLYWYRQAAGRGLQLLFYSVGIGQISSEVPQNLSASRPQDRQFILSSKKLLLSDSGFYLCAWTMDRLNTEAFFGQGTRLTVV.

Here the CDR3 reads CSANSGEMNTEAFF. The CDR3 nucleotides are TGCAGCGCCAACTCAGGGGAGATGAACACTGAAGCTTTCTTT. V usage is TRBV29-1 and J usage is TRBJ1-1, with D possibly matching TRBD1 (6 bases). CDR3 length equals 14 residues. Germline loops: CDR1 SQVTM, CDR2 ANQGSEA. V was trimmed by 7 bases and J by 0 bases, leaving 15 bases between them.

The chain combines TRBV14 with TRBJ1-1, with D hard to call. Between the trimmed V and J ends, which lost 0 bases and 1 base, there was a span of 9 bases. Germline-derived CDR1 and CDR2 are SGHDN and FVKESK. The length of the CDR3 is 15 residues. CDR3 sequence: CASSQDPGRNTEAFF. Written as DNA, the CDR3 is TGTGCCAGCAGCCAAGATCCTGGGAGGAACACTGAAGCTTTCTTT.

This clone was counted between two and nine times. The genes are TRBV7-6 and TRBJ1-1; D uncertain. Germline values: CDR1 SGHVS, CDR2 FNYEAQ. The CDR3 covers 13 residues. V lost 8 bases and J lost 1, with 11 bases in between. This CDR3 is CASSRQENTEAFF. The CDR3 DNA is TGTGCCAGCTCCCGGCAGGAGAACACTGAAGCTTTCTTT.

This clone was found a few times. This chain connects TRBV7-2 to TRBJ2-5; 8 nucleotides match TRBD1. V lost 5 bases and J lost 6; bases outside the gene matches: 11. The CDR3 consists of 15 residues. Germline V CDR1 and CDR2: SGHTA, FQGNSA. The CDR3 spells CASSPGNRGSKTQYF. CDR3 DNA: TGTGCCAGCAGCCCGGGGAACAGGGGGTCGAAGACCCAGTACTTC.

The V and J genes are TRBV9 and TRBJ2-7; TRBD1 matches 10 bases. Germline values: CDR1 SGDLS, CDR2 YYNGEE. V shed 4 bases, J shed 2 bases, and the junction held 3 bases outside the gene matches. This CDR3 comprises 14 residues. The CDR3 region is CASSIGTGAYEQYF. DNA for the CDR3: TGTGCCAGCAGCATAGGGACAGGGGCCTACGAGCAGTACTTC. Full variable domain (missing parts from reference TRBV9 and TRBJ2-7): DSGVTQTPKHLITATGQRVTLRCSPRSGDLSVYWYQQSLDQGLQFLIQYYNGEERAKGNILERFSAQQFPDLHSELNLSSLELGDSALYFCASSIGTGAYEQYFGPGTRLTVT.

This clone was counted a few times. This chain connects TRBV19 to TRBJ1-2, with 8 bases lining up with TRBD1. Germline loops: CDR1 LNHDA, CDR2 SQIVND (reference sequence). This CDR3 is built from 13 residues. Trimming removed 7 bases from V and 4 bases from J; junction bases left unmatched: 5. CDR3 region: CASTQDRAYGYTF. DNA for the CDR3: TGTGCCAGTACCCAGGACAGGGCCTATGGCTACACCTTC.

This clone turned up a few times. The chain combines TRBV19 with TRBJ1-5; 7 bases map to TRBD1. The CDR3 sequence is 15 residues long. Looked up from germline, CDR1 is LNHDA and CDR2 is SQIVND (reference sequence). J was trimmed by 3 bases and V by 3 bases; bases with no gene match: 5. The CDR3 bases are TGTGCCAGTAGTATGACAGGGCCCCTCAATCAGCCCCAGCATTTT. Amino acid sequence: CASSMTGPLNQPQHF.

This clone came up a few times. The chain has TRBV5-1 and TRBJ2-2; D remains unclear. Trimming stripped 4 bases from V and 5 bases from J, with 9 bases between. The CDR3 contains 13 residues. Per germline, CDR1 SGHRS and CDR2 YFSETQ. CDR3 amino acids: CASSPQATGELFF. For the CDR3, the DNA is TGCGCCAGCAGCCCCCAGGCTACCGGGGAGCTGTTTTTT.

This clone turned up a few times. The V gene is TRBV18, the J gene TRBJ2-5; D may be TRBD1 (6 bases). Trimming removed 2 bases at V and 4 bases at J, with 14 bases between. The CDR3 totals 15 residues. In germline, CDR1 is KGHSH, CDR2 LQKENI. CDR3 in DNA: TGTGCCAGCTCACCATCAGGGACAAGCGTAGAGACCCAGTACTTC. Its translation is CASSPSGTSVETQYF. The whole variable domain, remainder taken from reference TRBV18 and TRBJ2-5, is NAGVMQNPRHLVRRRGQEARLRCSPMKGHSHVYWYRQLPEEGLKFMVYLQKENIIDESGMPKERFSAEFPKEGPSILRIQQVVRGDSAAYFCASSPSGTSVETQYFGPGTRLLVL.

The rearrangement uses TRBV6-6 and TRBJ2-6; TRBD1 is a possible D gene (5 bases). The CDR3 is made up of 16 amino acids. Germline CDR1 MNHNY, CDR2 SVGAGI (reference sequence). The germline V and J ends were trimmed by 0 bases and 2 bases, with 8 bases remaining between them. For the CDR3, the DNA is TGTGCCAGCAGTTACTCGTCCAGGGCTGGGGCCAACGTCCTGACTTTC. Translating gives CASSYSSRAGANVLTF.

This clone came up a few times. V is TRBV7-6 and J is TRBJ2-7; 10 bases are a match to TRBD2. CDR3 length: 15 amino acids. The germline gives CDR1 SGHVS, CDR2 FNYEAQ. J was trimmed by 0 bases and V by 3 bases; bases with no gene match: 2. The CDR3 here is CASSLASGSSYEQYF. The CDR3 DNA reads as TGTGCCAGCAGCTTGGCTAGCGGGAGCTCCTACGAGCAGTACTTC.